A selection of T cell receptor beta chains follows, all from one sample in a study of blood T cell repertoires in COVID-19. TCRdb keeps only in-frame clones here, not all; method: immunoSEQ multiplex PCR. This table has about 310,000 clones, approximately 91% appearing once. Specimen: PBMCs or T cells enriched from blood (not recorded which). These receptor sequences come from a woman aged 40 to 50 who had recovered from COVID-19. The CDR3 runs from the conserved cysteine through the conserved F or W. A D gene is named only where the DNA matches it firmly.

TRBV18	TRBD2	15	TRBJ2-3	TGTGCCAGCTCACCCCTAGCGGGAGACACAGATACGCAGTATTTT	CASSPLAGDTDTQYF
TRBV29-1	.	14	TRBJ1-1	TGCAGCGTTACCCGTGGCGGAGGGAACACTGAAGCTTTCTTT	CSVTRGGGNTEAFF
TRBV5-1	.	16	TRBJ2-3	TGCGCCAGCAGCTTGGAGGTTAGCGCAACTACAGATACGCAGTATTTT	CASSLEVSATTDTQYF
TRBV4-3	TRBD1	16	TRBJ2-7	TGCGCCAGCAGCCAAGAATATATGGGACAGGGCTACGAGCAGTACTTC	CASSQEYMGQGYEQYF
TRBV20-1	TRBD2	16	TRBJ2-6	TGCAGTGCTAGTTTTAGCGGGGTCTCTGGGGCCAACGTCCTGACTTTC	CSASFSGVSGANVLTF
TRBV19	TRBD1	18	TRBJ1-5	TGTGCCAGTAGTATAGTCGGACAGGTGTATTATAGCAATCAGCCCCAGCATTTT	CASSIVGQVYYSNQPQHF
TRBV24-1	TRBD1	14	TRBJ2-1	TGTGCCACCCAGGACAGGGGGTTCTACAATGAGCAGTTCTTC	CATQDRGFYNEQFF
TRBV11-2	.	14	TRBJ2-7	TGTGCCAGCAGCTTACTGCGAGCCCCCTACGAGCAGTACTTC	CASSLLRAPYEQYF
TRBV14	.	14	TRBJ1-6	TGTGCCAGCAGCCAAGAGTTATCGGGATCACCCCTCCACTTT	CASSQELSGSPLHF
TRBV20-1	.	10	TRBJ1-1	TGCAGTGCTAGAGAGGCTGGCCTTTTCTTT	CSAREAGLFF
TRBV30	.	13	TRBJ2-7	TGTGCCTGGAGCGCCGACAGAGGTAAAGAGCAGTACTTC	CAWSADRGKEQYF
TRBV5-1	TRBD1	15	TRBJ1-1	TGCGCCAGCAGCTGGAGGGGACAGGGGGACACTGAAGCTTTCTTT	CASSWRGQGDTEAFF
TRBV5-4	TRBD2	15	TRBJ2-1	TGTGCCAGCAGCTTGGTGCTAGCGGGGGGTGGGGAGCAGTTCTTC	CASSLVLAGGGEQFF
TRBV28	.	14	TRBJ1-3	TGTGCCAGCACCCCACAGGGAACTGGAAACACCATATATTTT	CASTPQGTGNTIYF